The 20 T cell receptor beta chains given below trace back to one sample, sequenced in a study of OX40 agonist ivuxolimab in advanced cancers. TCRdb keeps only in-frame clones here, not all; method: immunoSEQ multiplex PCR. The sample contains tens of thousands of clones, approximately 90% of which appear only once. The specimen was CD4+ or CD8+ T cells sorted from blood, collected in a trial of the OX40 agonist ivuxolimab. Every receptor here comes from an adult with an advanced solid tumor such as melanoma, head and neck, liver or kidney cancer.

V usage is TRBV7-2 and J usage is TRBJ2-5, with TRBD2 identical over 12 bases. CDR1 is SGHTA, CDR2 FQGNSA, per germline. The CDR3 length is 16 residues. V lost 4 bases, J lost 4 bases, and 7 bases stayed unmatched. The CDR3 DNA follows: TGTGCCAGCAGCTCCCAGACTAGCGGGAGTGGAGAGACCCAGTACTTC. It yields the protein CASSSQTSGSGETQYF.

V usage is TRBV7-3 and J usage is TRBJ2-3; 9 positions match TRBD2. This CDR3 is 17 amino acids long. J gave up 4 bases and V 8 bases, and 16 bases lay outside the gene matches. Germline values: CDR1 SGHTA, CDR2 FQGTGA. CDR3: CASFRWLGTSPPDTQYF. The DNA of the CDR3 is TGTGCCAGCTTCAGGTGGCTAGGGACTAGCCCCCCAGATACGCAGTATTTT.

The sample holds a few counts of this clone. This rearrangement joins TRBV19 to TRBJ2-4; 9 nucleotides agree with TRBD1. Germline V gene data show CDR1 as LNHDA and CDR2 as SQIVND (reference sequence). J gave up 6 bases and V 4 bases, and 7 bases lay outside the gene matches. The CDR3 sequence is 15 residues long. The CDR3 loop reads CASSRSTGGRNIQYF. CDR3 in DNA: TGTGCCAGTAGTAGATCGACAGGGGGGAGAAACATTCAGTACTTC.

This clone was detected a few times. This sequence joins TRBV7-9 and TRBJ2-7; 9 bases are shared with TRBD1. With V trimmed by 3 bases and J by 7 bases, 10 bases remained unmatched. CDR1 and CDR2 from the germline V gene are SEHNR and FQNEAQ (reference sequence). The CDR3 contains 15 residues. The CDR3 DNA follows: TGTGCCAGCAGCTTGACAGGGGGGACCCTTGGGGAGCAGTACTTC. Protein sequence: CASSLTGGTLGEQYF.

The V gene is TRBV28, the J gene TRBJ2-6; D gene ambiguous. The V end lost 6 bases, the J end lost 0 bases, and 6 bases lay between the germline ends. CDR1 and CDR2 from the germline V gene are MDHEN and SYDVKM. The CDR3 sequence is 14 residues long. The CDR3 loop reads CASSDSSGANVLTF. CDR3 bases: TGTGCCAGCAGCGATAGCTCTGGGGCCAACGTCCTGACTTTC.

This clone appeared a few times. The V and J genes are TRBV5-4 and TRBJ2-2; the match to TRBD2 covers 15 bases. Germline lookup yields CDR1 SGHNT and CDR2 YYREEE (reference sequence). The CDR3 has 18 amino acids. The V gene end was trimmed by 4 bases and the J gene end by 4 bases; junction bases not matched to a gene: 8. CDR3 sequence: CASSPGLAGGKSTGELFF. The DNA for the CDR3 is TGTGCCAGCAGCCCCGGACTAGCGGGAGGGAAAAGCACCGGGGAGCTGTTTTTT.

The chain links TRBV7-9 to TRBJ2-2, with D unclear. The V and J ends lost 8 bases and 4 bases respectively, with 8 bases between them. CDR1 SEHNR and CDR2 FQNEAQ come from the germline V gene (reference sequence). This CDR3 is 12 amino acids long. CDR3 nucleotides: TGTGCCAGCGATGGGGTCACCGGGGAGCTGTTTTTT. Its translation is CASDGVTGELFF.

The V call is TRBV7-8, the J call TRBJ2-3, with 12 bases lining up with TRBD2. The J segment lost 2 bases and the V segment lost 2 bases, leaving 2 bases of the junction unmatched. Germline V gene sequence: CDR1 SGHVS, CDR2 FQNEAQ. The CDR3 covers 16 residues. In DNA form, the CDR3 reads TGTGCCAGCAGCTTACTAGCGGGAGGGCCCACAGATACGCAGTATTTT. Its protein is CASSLLAGGPTDTQYF.

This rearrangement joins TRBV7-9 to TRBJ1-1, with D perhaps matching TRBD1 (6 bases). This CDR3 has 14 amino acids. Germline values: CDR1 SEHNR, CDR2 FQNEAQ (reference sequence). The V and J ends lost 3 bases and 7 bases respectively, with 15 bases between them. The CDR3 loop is CASSLEGGSVEAFF. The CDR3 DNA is TGTGCCAGCAGCTTGGAAGGGGGATCGGTTGAAGCTTTCTTT.

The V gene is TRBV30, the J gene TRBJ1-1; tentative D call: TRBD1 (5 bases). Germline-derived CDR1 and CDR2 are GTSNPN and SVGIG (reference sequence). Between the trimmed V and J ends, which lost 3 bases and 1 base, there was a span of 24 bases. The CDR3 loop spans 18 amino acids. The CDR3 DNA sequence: TGTGCCTGGAGCGAAACTCAATGGACACTAAGGGAGAACACTGAAGCTTTCTTT. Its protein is CAWSETQWTLRENTEAFF.

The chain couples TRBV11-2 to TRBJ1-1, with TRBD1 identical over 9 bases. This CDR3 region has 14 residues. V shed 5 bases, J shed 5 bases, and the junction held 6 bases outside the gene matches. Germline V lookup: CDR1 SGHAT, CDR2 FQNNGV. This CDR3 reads CASSPQTGGTEAFF. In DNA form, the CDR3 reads TGTGCCAGCAGCCCTCAGACAGGGGGGACTGAAGCTTTCTTT.

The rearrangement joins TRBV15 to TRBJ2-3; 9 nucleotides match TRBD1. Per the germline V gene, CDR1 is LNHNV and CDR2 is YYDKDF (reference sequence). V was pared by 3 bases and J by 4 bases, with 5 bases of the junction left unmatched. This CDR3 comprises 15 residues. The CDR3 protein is CATSSWDREADTQYF. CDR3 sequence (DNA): TGTGCCACCAGCAGCTGGGACAGGGAGGCAGATACGCAGTATTTT.

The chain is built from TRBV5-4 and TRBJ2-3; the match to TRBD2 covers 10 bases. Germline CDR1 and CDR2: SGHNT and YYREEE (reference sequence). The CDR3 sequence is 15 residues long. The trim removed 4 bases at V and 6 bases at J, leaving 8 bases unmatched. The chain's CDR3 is CASSGPSGSKDTQYF. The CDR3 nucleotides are TGTGCCAGCAGCGGACCTAGCGGGAGTAAGGATACGCAGTATTTT.

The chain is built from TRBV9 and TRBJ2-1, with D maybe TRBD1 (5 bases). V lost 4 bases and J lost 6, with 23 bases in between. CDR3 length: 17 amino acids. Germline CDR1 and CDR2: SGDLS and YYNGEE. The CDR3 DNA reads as TGTGCCAGCAGCTCCCTGGGGCGGTCCAGTCTCTCCAATGAGCAGTTCTTC. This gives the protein CASSSLGRSSLSNEQFF.

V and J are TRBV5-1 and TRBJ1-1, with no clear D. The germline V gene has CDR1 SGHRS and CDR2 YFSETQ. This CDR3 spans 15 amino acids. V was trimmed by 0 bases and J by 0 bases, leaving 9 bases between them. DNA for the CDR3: TGCGCCAGCAGCTTGGACGGGGTGTTGAACACTGAAGCTTTCTTT. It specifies CASSLDGVLNTEAFF.

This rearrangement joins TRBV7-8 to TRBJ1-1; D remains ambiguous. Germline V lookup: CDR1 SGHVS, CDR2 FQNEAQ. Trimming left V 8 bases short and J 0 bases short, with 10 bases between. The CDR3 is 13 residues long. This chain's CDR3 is CASSSVLNTEAFF. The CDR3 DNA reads TGTGCCAGCTCATCAGTTTTGAACACTGAAGCTTTCTTT.

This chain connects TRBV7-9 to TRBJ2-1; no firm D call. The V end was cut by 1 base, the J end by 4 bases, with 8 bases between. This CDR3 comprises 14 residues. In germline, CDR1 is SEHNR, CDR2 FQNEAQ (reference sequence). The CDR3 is CASSLGVEYNEQFF. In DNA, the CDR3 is TGTGCCAGCAGCTTAGGCGTGGAATACAATGAGCAGTTCTTC.

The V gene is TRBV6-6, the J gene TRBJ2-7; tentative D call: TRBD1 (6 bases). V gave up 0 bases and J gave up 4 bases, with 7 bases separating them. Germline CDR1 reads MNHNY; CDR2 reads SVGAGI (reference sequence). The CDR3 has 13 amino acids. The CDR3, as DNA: TGTGCCAGCAGTTACTCGCAGGGGTACGAGCAGTACTTC. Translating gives CASSYSQGYEQYF.

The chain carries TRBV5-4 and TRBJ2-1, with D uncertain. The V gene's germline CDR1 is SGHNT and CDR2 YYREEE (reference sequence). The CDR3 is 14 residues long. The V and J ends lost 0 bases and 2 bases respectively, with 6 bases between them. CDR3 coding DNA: TGTGCCAGCAGCTTGGGGAGTCCCTACAATGAGCAGTTCTTC. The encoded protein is CASSLGSPYNEQFF.

DNA of the CDR3: TGTGCCAGCAGTTCGCCAAGCCCGCGATTCTCCTACGAGCAGTACTTC. It encodes CASSSPSPRFSYEQYF. The V and J genes are TRBV28 and TRBJ2-7; D gene unclear. Germline CDR1 reads MDHEN; CDR2 reads SYDVKM. V lost 4 bases to trimming and J lost 0 bases, with 16 bases between them. The CDR3 is 16 amino acids. The variable domain in full, with the rest retrieved from reference TRBV28 and TRBJ2-7, is DVKVTQSSRYLVKRTGEKVFLECVQDMDHENMFWYRQDPGLGLRLIYFSYDVKMKEKGDIPEGYSVSREKKERFSLILESASTNQTSMYLCASSSPSPRFSYEQYFGPGTRLTVT.